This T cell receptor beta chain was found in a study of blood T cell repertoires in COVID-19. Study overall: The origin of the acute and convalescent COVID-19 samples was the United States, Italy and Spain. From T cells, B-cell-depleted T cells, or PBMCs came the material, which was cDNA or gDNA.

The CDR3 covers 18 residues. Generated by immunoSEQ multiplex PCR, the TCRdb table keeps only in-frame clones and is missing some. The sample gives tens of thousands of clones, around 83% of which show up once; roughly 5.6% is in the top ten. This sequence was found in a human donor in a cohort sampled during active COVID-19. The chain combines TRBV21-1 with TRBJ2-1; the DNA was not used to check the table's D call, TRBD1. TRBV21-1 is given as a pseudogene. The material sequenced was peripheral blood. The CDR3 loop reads CASSKALSRDRGLYEQFF. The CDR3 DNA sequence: TGTGCCAGCAGCAAAGCGCTTTCTCGGGACAGGGGTCTGTATGAGCAGTTCTTC.